This T cell receptor (beta chain) comes out of a study of CD8 T cells in Susac syndrome. The CDR3 consists of 17 residues. In germline, CDR1 is MGHRA, CDR2 YSYEKL. V lost 4 bases and J 1 base, leaving 16 bases between the germline ends. Random hexamers were used to reverse transcribe an amount of roughly 0.5 to 1 ug RNA. MiXCR was run by TCRdb on the immunoSEQ multiplex PCR reads, yielding one entry per CDR3 protein. The sample contains about 430,000 distinct CDR3 sequences, about 85% of which appear only once. Only one count was recorded for this clonotype. The chain is built from TRBV4-1 and TRBJ2-2; possible D gene TRBD2, 6 bases. The specimen sequenced was CD8+ T cells from PBMCs. This receptor was obtained from a human donor with multiple sclerosis. The DNA of the CDR3 is TGCGCCAGCAGCCCTATAGGGACTGACAAGAACACCGGGGAGCTGTTTTTT. The encoded protein is CASSPIGTDKNTGELFF.